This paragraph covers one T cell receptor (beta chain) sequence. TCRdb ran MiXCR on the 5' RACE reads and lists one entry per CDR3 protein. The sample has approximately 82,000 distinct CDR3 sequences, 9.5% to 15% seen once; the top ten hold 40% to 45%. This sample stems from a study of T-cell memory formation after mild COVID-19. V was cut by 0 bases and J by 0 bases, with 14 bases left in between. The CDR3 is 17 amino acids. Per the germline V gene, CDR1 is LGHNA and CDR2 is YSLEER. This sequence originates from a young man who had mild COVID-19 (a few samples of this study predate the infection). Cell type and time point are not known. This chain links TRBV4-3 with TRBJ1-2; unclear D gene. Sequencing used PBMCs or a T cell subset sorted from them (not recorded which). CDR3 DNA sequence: TGCGCCAGCAGCCAAGATGTACTTGGGCATCCTAACTATGGCTACACCTTC. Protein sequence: CASSQDVLGHPNYGYTF.